A single sample gave rise to the 9 T cell receptor beta chains below, sequenced in a study of T cell repertoires in cytomegalovirus infection. For these TCRs, the target antigens are not known. In TCRdb, the reads were re-called with MiXCR into one record per CDR3 protein. The data contain some 480,000 distinct CDR3 sequences, 30% to 40% of them singletons. The sample was cultured PBMCs, taken from culture after CMV antigen stimulation. The receptors derive from a human donor in good health (CMV status not recorded). Some clones in this sample may be carry-over from other donors' samples.

This clonotype was counted a single time. This rearrangement joins TRBV7-6 to TRBJ2-2; D is undetermined. The CDR3 extends over 15 amino acids. Germline CDR1 and CDR2: SGHVS and FNYEAQ. V lost 0 bases, J lost 3 bases, and 8 bases lay in between. The CDR3 region is CASSLAGRYTGELFF. CDR3 nucleotides: TGTGCCAGCAGCTTAGCAGGGCGTTACACCGGGGAGCTGTTTTTT.

This sequence joins TRBV7-6 and TRBJ2-7; D possibly matches TRBD1 or TRBD2 (5 bases each). The CDR3 is made up of 12 amino acids. Germline V gene data show CDR1 as SGHVS and CDR2 as FNYEAQ. The chain's CDR3 is CAAGDRAYEQYF. CDR3 bases: TGTGCAGCCGGGGACCGCGCCTACGAGCAGTACTTC. Supplemented by reference TRBV7-6 and TRBJ2-7, the full variable domain reads GAGVSQSPRYKVTKRGQDVALRCDPISGHVSLYWYRQALGQGPEFLTYFNYEAQQDKSGLPNDRFSAERPEGSISTLTIQRTEQRDSAMYRCAAGDRAYEQYFGPGTRLTVT.

There are many counts of this clonotype. The chain has TRBV7-2 and TRBJ1-5; tentative D call: TRBD1 (5 bases). With 1 base removed from V and 4 bases from J, the gap between germline ends came to 11 bases. Germline values: CDR1 SGHTA, CDR2 FQGNSA. CDR3 size: 15 residues. CDR3 sequence: CASSLGTNRNQPQHF. The DNA of the CDR3 is TGTGCCAGCAGCTTAGGTACGAACAGGAATCAGCCCCAGCATTTT.

This clonotype has just a few counts. The rearrangement uses TRBV29-1 and TRBJ2-1; possible D gene TRBD2, 5 bases. The CDR3 runs to 12 residues. Trimming removed 8 bases from V and 6 bases from J, with 14 bases in between. From germline, CDR1 is SQVTM and CDR2 ANQGSEA. The DNA of the CDR3 is TGCAGCACGATAACGGGGTTCAATGAGCAGTTCTTC. Protein sequence: CSTITGFNEQFF.

This chain uses TRBV7-9 with TRBJ2-6; a weak D match, TRBD2 (7 bases). The CDR3 is made up of 18 amino acids. Trimming took 7 bases from V and 0 from J, leaving 19 bases between them. The V gene's germline CDR1 is SEHNR and CDR2 FQNEAQ (reference sequence). In DNA, the CDR3 is TGTGCCAGCACTAACGGGGGGCAGGGAATCTCTGGGGCCAACGTCCTGACTTTC. This translates into CASTNGGQGISGANVLTF. Combining the CDR3 with reference TRBV7-9 and TRBJ2-6 gives the whole variable domain DTGVSQNPRHKITKRGQNVTFRCDPISEHNRLYWYRQTLGQGPEFLTYFQNEAQLEKSRLLSDRFSAERPKGSFSTLEIQRTEQGDSAMYLCASTNGGQGISGANVLTFGAGSRLTVL.

This chain uses TRBV7-2 with TRBJ2-7; 9 bases map to TRBD2. The CDR3 runs 15 residues. V dropped 1 base and J dropped 3; count of bases not matched to a gene: 4. Germline assignment: CDR1 SGHTA and CDR2 FQGNSA. Written as DNA, the CDR3 is TGTGCCAGCAGCTTAGAAGCGGGGGGCGGCTACGAGCAGTACTTC. This gives the protein CASSLEAGGGYEQYF.

The chain has TRBV7-2 and TRBJ2-5; TRBD2 might be the D (6 bases). Deletions cut 7 bases from V and 1 base from J, with 19 bases between. Germline-derived CDR1 and CDR2 are SGHTA and FQGNSA. The length of the CDR3 is 16 residues. CDR3 loop: CASTSDLARAQETQYF. As DNA, the CDR3 is TGTGCCAGCACCTCCGACCTAGCGCGGGCCCAAGAGACCCAGTACTTC.

The table lists this clonotype with a few counts. The chain uses TRBV5-1 and TRBJ1-6; 9 bases agree with TRBD1. The germline V gene encodes CDR1 SGHRS and CDR2 YFSETQ. V lost 0 bases to trimming and J lost 7 bases; unmatched junction nucleotides: 8. CDR3 size: 17 residues. The CDR3 spells CASSLGSGQGRNSPLHF. The CDR3 DNA sequence: TGCGCCAGCAGCTTGGGCTCCGGACAGGGGAGGAATTCACCCCTCCACTTT.

The rearrangement uses TRBV7-8 and TRBJ1-1; D not certain. This CDR3 region has 12 residues. Trimming pared 4 bases from V and 3 bases from J, leaving 6 bases between. The germline V gene has CDR1 SGHVS and CDR2 FQNEAQ. The CDR3 spells CASSSPYTEAFF. CDR3 nucleotide sequence: TGTGCCAGCAGCTCCCCGTACACTGAAGCTTTCTTT.